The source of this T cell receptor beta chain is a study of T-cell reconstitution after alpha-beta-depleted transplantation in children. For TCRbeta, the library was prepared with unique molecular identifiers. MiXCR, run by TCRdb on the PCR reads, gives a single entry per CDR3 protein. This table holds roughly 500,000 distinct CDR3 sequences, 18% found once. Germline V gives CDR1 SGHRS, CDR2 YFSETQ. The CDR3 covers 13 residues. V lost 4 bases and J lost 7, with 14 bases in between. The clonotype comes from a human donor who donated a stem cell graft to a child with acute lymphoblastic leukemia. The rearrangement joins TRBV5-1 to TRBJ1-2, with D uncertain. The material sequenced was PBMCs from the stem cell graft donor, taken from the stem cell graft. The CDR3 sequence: CASSPWRQAGYTF. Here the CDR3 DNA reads TGCGCCAGCAGCCCATGGAGGCAGGCTGGCTACACCTTC.